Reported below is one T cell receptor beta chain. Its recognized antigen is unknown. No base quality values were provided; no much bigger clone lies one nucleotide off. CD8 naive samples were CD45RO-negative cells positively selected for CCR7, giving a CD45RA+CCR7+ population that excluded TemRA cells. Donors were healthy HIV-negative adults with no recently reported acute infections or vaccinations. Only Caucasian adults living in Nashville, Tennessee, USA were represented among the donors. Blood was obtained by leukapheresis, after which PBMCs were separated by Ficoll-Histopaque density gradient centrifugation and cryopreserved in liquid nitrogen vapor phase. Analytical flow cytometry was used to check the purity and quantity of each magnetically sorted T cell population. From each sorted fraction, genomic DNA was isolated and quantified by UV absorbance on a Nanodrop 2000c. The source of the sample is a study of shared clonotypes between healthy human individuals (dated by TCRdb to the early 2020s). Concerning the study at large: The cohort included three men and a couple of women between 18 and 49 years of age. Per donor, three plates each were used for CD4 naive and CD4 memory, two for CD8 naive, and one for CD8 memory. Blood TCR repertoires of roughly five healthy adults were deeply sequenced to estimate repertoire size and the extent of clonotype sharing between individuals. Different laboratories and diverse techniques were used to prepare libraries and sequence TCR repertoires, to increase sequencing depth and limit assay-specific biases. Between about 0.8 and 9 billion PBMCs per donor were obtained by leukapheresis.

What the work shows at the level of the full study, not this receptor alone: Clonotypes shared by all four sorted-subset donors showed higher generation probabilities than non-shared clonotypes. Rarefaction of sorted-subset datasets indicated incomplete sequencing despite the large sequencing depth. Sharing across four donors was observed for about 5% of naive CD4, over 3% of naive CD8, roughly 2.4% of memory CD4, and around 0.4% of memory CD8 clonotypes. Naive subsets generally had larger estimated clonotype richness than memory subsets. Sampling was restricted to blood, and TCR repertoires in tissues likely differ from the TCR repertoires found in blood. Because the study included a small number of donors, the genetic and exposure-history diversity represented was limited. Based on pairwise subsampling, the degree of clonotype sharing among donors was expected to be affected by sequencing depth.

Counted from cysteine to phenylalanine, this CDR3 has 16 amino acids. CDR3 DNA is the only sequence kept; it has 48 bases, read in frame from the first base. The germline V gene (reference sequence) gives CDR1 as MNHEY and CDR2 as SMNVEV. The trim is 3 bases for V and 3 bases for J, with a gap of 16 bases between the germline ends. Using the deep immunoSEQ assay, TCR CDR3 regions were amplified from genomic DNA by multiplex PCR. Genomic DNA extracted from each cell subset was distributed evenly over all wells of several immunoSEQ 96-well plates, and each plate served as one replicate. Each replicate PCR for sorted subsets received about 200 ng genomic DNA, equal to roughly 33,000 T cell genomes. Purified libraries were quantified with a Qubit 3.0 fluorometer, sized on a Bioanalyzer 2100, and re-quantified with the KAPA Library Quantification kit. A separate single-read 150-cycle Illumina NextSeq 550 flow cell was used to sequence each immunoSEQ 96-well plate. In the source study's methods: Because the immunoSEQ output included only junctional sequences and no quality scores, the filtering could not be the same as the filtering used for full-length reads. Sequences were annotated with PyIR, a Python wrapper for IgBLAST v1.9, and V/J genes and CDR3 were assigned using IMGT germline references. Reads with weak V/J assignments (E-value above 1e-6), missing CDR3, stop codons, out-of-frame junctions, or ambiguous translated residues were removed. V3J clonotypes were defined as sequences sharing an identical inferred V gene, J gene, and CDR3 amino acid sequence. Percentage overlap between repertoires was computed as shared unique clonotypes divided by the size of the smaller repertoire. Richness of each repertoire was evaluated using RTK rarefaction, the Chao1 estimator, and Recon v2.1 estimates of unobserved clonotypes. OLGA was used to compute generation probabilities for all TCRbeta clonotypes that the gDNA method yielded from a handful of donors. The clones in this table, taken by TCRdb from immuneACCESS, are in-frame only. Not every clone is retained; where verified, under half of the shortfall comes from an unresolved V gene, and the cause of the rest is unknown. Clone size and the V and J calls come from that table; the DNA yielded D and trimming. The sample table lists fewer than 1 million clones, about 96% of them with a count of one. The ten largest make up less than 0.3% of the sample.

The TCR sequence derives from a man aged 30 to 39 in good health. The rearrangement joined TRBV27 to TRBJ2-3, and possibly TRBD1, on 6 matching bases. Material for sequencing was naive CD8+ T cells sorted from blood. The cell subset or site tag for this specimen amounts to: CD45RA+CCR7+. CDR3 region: CASSLTGSSRTDTQYF. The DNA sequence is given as TGTGCCAGCAGTTTGACAGGAAGTAGCCGGACAGATACGCAGTATTTT.